This entry describes one T cell receptor (beta chain). This sample stems from a study of PD-L1 blockade in urothelial cancer. Study-wide background: A median of approximately 140,000 T cells was found in the blood samples.

This sample's time point: pretreatment peripheral blood. The CDR3 spans 16 residues. Per germline, CDR1 SNHLY and CDR2 FYNNEI. With V trimmed by 6 bases and J by 0 bases, 6 bases remained unmatched. Method: immunoSEQ multiplex PCR; TCRdb's copy keeps in-frame clones and lacks some. Of about 81,000 clones in the sample, approximately 88% are singletons; the top ten hold around 0.94%. The receptor was isolated from an elderly woman with urothelial cancer. Sample: PBMCs, taken around atezolizumab (anti-PD-L1) treatment. The V and J genes are TRBV2 and TRBJ1-4; 8 bases are shared with TRBD1. CDR3 bases: TGTGCCAGCAGATTGACAGGGGTTGCAACTAATGAAAAACTGTTTTTT. Protein product: CASRLTGVATNEKLFF. The full variable domain, with the rest looked up from reference TRBV2 and TRBJ1-4, is EPEVTQTPSHQVTQMGQEVILRCVPISNHLYFYWYRQILGQKVEFLVSFYNNEISEKSEIFDDQFSVERPDGSNFTLKIRSTKLEDSAMYFCASRLTGVATNEKLFFGSGTQLSVL.